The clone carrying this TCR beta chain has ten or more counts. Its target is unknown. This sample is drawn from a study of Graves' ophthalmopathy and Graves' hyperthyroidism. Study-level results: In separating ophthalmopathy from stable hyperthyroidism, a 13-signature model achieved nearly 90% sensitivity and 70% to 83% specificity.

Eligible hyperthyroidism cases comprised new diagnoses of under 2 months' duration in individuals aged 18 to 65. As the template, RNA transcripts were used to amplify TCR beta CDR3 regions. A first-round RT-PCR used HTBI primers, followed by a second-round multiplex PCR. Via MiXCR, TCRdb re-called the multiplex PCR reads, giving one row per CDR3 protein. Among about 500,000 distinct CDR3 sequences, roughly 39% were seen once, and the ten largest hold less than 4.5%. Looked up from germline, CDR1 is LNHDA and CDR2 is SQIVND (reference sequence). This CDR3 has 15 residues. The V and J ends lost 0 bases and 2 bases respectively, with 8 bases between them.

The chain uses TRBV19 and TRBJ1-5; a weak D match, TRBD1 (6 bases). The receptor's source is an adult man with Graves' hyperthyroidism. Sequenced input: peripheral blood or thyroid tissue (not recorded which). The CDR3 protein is CASSIDSGGNQPQHF. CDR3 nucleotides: TGTGCCAGTAGTATAGACTCAGGGGGCAATCAGCCCCAGCATTTT.